This TCR beta chain was sequenced for a study of blood T cell repertoires in COVID-19. Study overall: Donors in the United States, Italy and Spain gave samples during acute or convalescent COVID-19.

Germline-derived CDR1 and CDR2 are SGHTA and FQGNSA. V dropped 1 base and J dropped 2 bases, with 12 bases sitting between them. This CDR3 spans 15 amino acids. Original handling: Estimated nucleated cell counts came from reference gene primer amplification. The protocol was immunoSEQ multiplex PCR, while the TCRdb copy is restricted to in-frame clones and leaves out a portion. Clonal size and the V and J genes are those of that table, whereas D and trimming came from the DNA. The sample has under 150,000 clones, around 81% seen once. The origin of this receptor is a man aged 35-49 years with active or convalescent COVID-19. Sequenced sample: peripheral blood. This chain uses TRBV7-2 with TRBJ2-7; a weak D match, TRBD1 (5 bases). CDR3 bases: TGTGCCAGCAGCTTAGGTCAGGGTAGAGCCTACGAGCAGTACTTC. Residues: CASSLGQGRAYEQYF.